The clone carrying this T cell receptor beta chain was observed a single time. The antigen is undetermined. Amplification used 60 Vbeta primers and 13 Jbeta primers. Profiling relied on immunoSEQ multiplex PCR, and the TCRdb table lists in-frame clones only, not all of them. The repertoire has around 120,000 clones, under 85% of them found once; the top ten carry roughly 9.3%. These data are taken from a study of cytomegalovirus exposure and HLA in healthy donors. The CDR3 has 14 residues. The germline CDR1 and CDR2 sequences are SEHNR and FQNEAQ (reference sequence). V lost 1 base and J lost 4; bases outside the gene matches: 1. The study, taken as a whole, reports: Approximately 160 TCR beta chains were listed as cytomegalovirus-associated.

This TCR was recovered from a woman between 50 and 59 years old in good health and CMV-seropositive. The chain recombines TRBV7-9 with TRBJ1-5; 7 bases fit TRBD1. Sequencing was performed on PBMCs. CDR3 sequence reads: CASSLEGANQPQHF. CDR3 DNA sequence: TGTGCCAGCAGCTTAGAGGGGGCTAATCAGCCCCAGCATTTT.